This TCR beta chain emerged from a study of blood T cell repertoires in COVID-19. The protocol was immunoSEQ multiplex PCR, while the TCRdb copy is restricted to in-frame clones and leaves out a portion. Of about 300,000 clones detected, about nine tenths appear once; the ten largest clones hold approximately 4.1%. The CDR3 runs to 16 residues. With 2 bases removed from V and 8 bases from J, the gap between germline ends came to 18 bases. Germline V lookup: CDR1 MNHNS, CDR2 SASEGT. This sequence joins TRBV6-1 and TRBJ1-4; D unresolved. Material for sequencing was PBMCs or T cells enriched from blood (not recorded which). The TCR originated in a young man who had recovered from COVID-19. CDR3 DNA sequence: TGTGCCAGCAGTGAATACCCAGGAGTTCCGGGGGAAAAACTGTTTTTT. Amino acids: CASSEYPGVPGEKLFF.